The T cell receptor (beta chain) under discussion was sequenced for a study of blood T cell repertoires in COVID-19. This clone was seen a few times. Under the authors' procedure: Reference gene primer amplification gave nucleated cell count estimates. Some clones are missing from TCRdb's copy, which holds only in-frame ones; the method was immunoSEQ multiplex PCR. V, J and clone size are those of that table, while D and trimming were read from the DNA. The sample lists 100,000 or so clones; more than 75% were seen once. V lost 7 bases, J lost 7 bases, and 16 bases lay in between. The CDR3 length is 12 residues. Germline V gene sequence: CDR1 GTSNPN, CDR2 SVGIG (reference sequence).

Sequenced sample: peripheral blood. The chain carries TRBV30 and TRBJ1-2; D is undetermined. The clonotype originates from a man aged 30 to 45 in a cohort sampled during active COVID-19. CDR3 residues: CASYNLPIGYTF. For the CDR3, the DNA is TGTGCCTCATATAACTTGCCGATTGGCTACACCTTC.